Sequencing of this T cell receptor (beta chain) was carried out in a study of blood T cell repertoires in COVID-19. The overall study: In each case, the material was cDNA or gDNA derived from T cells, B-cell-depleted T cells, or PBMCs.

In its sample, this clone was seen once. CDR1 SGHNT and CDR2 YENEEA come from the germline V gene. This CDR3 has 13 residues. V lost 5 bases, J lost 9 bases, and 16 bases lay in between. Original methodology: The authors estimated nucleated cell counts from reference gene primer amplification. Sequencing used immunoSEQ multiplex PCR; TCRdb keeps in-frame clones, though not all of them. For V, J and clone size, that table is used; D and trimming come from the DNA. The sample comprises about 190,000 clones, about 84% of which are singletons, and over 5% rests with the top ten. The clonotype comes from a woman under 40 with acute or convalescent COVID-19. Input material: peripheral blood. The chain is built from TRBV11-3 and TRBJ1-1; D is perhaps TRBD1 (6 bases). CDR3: CASSPQVGAQAFF. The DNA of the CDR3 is TGTGCCAGCAGCCCTCAGGTGGGGGCGCAAGCTTTCTTT.